This T cell receptor beta chain comes out of a study of shared clonotypes between healthy human individuals. Whole-study results and caveats: Having only a few donors restricted how much genetic and exposure-history diversity was captured.

Repertoires were generated with immunoSEQ multiplex PCR, while TCRdb's copy carries only in-frame clones and drops some. Here the sample spans hundreds of thousands of clones, roughly three quarters being singletons. As for this clone: The antigen is not known. A far more abundant clone sits one base away, making this likely a read error.

Donors had no recently reported acute infections or vaccinations and were HIV-negative. Those who donated, Caucasian adults without exception, all lived in Nashville, Tennessee. The CDR3 is 15 amino acids. Germline V gene data show CDR1 as MNHNY and CDR2 as SVGAGI (reference sequence). V lost 5 bases to trimming and J lost 1 base, with 14 bases between them. The sequence was collected from a woman aged 40 to 49 in good health. Some clones in this sample may be carry-over from other donors' samples. The chain employs TRBV6-6 and TRBJ1-1; D gene unclear. Sample: PBMCs. CDR3 nucleotide sequence: TGTGCCAGCAGTGACCCGTGGGTGGAGAACACTGAAGCTTTCTTT. Translating gives CASSDPWVENTEAFF.